The sample holds many counts of the clone carrying this T cell receptor beta chain. The data originate from a study of T cells in Graves' hyperthyroidism and ophthalmopathy. The CDR3 regions of TCR beta were amplified from RNA transcripts. With the HTBI primer set, the TCR CDR3 went through a first round of RT-PCR. Via MiXCR, TCRdb re-called the multiplex PCR reads, giving one row per CDR3 protein. The repertoire holds 600,000 or so distinct CDR3 sequences, with approximately 15% as singletons. Germline V CDR1 and CDR2: SQVTM, ANQGSEA. CDR3 size: 14 residues. J lost 3 bases, V lost 5 bases, and 8 bases had no gene match.

V gene TRBV29-1 combines with J gene TRBJ1-1; TRBD1 agrees at 8 bases. This TCR came from a woman in her late teens or twenties with Graves' ophthalmopathy. The sequencing sample was made of blood. In nucleotides, the CDR3 is TGCAGCGTTAGGCAGGGGGCGCGGGACACTGAAGCTTTCTTT. Translating gives CSVRQGARDTEAFF.